The 4 T cell receptor beta chains given below trace back to one sample, sequenced in a study of Ad26.COV2.S vaccination and SARS-CoV-2 variants. Treatment defined: 15 to 20 received Ad26.COV2.S at low or high dose, single or two shots; 5 received placebo; per-sample allocation not given. Sampling was performed 63 days after the first vaccine or placebo injection. The assay was immunoSEQ multiplex PCR, and TCRdb's table has in-frame clones only and misses some. Altogether around 450,000 clones are present, about 93% being singletons, with the ten largest covering less than 15%. The source material was peripheral blood, sampled in a trial of Ad26.COV2.S vaccine versus placebo. These TCRs come from a person between 18 and 60 years old who received the Ad26.COV2.S COVID-19 vaccine or a placebo.

This clone was observed once. The chain joins TRBV6-1 to TRBJ1-3; TRBD1 aligns across 8 bases. The CDR3 spans 17 residues. Trimming removed 3 bases from V and 0 bases from J; junction bases left unmatched: 7. In germline, CDR1 is MNHNS, CDR2 SASEGT. The CDR3 nucleotides read TGTGCCAGCAGTGAGCCGGGACAGGTATTCTCTGGAAACACCATATATTTT. Translation: CASSEPGQVFSGNTIYF.

The CDR3 DNA reads as TGTGCCAGCAGCCCCCGGGACAGACTTTACGAGCAGTACTTC. Translation: CASSPRDRLYEQYF. The chain recombines TRBV9 with TRBJ2-7; TRBD1 matches at 7 bases. This CDR3 is built from 14 residues. V lost 4 bases to trimming and J lost 4 bases; unmatched junction nucleotides: 8. Germline CDR1 and CDR2: SGDLS and YYNGEE.

In this sample, this clone turned up once. V and J are TRBV5-4 and TRBJ2-2, with TRBD2 identical over 14 bases. Germline-derived CDR1 and CDR2 are SGHNT and YYREEE (reference sequence). This CDR3 has 16 residues. With V trimmed by 4 bases and J by 7 bases, 6 bases remained unmatched. The CDR3 loop reads CASSRGLAGVFGELFF. In nucleotides, the CDR3 is TGTGCCAGCAGCCGGGGACTAGCGGGAGTTTTCGGGGAGCTGTTTTTT.

The chain links TRBV30 to TRBJ2-3; no clear D. Germline V lookup: CDR1 GTSNPN, CDR2 SVGIG (reference sequence). The CDR3 sequence is 14 residues long. The V end was cut by 3 bases, the J end by 2 bases, with 12 bases between. CDR3 sequence (DNA): TGTGCCTGGAGGCCGGGCTATCTCACAGATACGCAGTATTTT. Residues: CAWRPGYLTDTQYF.